This TCR beta chain comes out of a study of cytomegalovirus exposure and HLA in healthy donors. Overall study findings and caveats: The likely explanation for a cluster of highly shared sequence variants was sequencing artifact. According to the study, 160 or so TCR beta chains were cytomegalovirus-associated. In a later analysis, a missense DCLRE1C variant was linked to TCR beta V- and J-gene trimming.

Concerning this clone: Its antigen remains unknown.

The primer mix had 60 Vbeta and 13 Jbeta primers. The method was immunoSEQ multiplex PCR; TCRdb's version includes in-frame clones alone and lacks a portion of them. The profile covers 100,000 to 150,000 clones, with roughly a tenth appearing a single time and approximately 4.5% taken by the ten largest. In germline, CDR1 is GTSNPN, CDR2 SVGIG (reference sequence). The CDR3 extends over 13 amino acids. Trimming took 2 bases from V and 5 from J; bases not matched to a gene: 1. The TCR comes from a woman aged 18-30 years in good health and CMV-seropositive. Sample: PBMCs. This chain links TRBV30 with TRBJ2-5; TRBD2 matches at 11 bases. The CDR3 protein is CAWSTSGSETQYF. CDR3 DNA sequence: TGTGCCTGGAGTACTAGCGGGAGTGAGACCCAGTACTTC. Combining the CDR3 with reference TRBV30 and TRBJ2-5 gives the whole variable domain SQTIHQWPATLVQPVGSPLSLECTVEGTSNPNLYWYRQAAGRGLQLLFYSVGIGQISSEVPQNLSASRPQDRQFILSSKKLLLSDSGFYLCAWSTSGSETQYFGPGTRLLVL.